The entry that follows covers one T cell receptor beta chain sequence. Antigen unknown. This sample is part of a study of CD8 T cells in Susac syndrome. Study outcomes and limitations: CD8+ clonal expansion in Susac peaked in TEMRA cells and active patients.

With random hexamers, reverse transcription was performed on 0.5 to 1 ug of RNA. Across 54 Vbeta and 13 Jbeta, TCR beta CDR3 was amplified with immunoSEQ multiplex PCR. TCRdb itself ran the immunoSEQ multiplex PCR reads through MiXCR, one entry per CDR3 protein. The data hold 100,000 or so distinct CDR3 sequences, with roughly 96% observed a single time. FACS was used to enrich TEMRA cells, whereas the CD8+ and CD4+ T cells were obtained by negative isolation. Sequenced input: CD8+ T cells from PBMCs. The sequence derives from a human donor with Susac syndrome.

The CDR3 protein is CASSLYGPEQYF. DNA of the CDR3: TGCGCCAGCAGCTTGTACGGTCCGGAGCAGTACTTC. The V and J genes are TRBV5-1 and TRBJ2-7; D gene uncertain. V shed 1 base and J shed 7 bases, with 9 bases lying between them. CDR3 length: 12 residues. Germline assignment: CDR1 SGHRS and CDR2 YFSETQ.